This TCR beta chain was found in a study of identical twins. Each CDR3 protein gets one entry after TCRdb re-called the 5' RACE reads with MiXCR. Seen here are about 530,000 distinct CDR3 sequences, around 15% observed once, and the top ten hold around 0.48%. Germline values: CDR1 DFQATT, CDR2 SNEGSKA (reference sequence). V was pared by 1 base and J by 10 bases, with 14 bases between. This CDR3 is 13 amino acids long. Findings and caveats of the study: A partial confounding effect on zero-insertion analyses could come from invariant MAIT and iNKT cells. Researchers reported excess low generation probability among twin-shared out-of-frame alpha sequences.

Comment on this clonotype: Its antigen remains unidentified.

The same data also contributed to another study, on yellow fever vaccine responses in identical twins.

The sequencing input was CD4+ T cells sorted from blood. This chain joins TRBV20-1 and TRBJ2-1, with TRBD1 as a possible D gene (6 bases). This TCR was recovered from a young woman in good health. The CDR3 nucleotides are TGCAGTGCTAGAGCGCAGGGGTGGGGCGAGCAGTTCTTC. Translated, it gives CSARAQGWGEQFF.